Listed below are T cell receptor beta chains from one sample, sequenced in a study of T cells in narcolepsy. Clones were sequenced by immunoSEQ multiplex PCR, and TCRdb holds only the in-frame ones, with some missing. Among 25,000 to 30,000 clones listed, 81% were seen once. Sequencing used memory (CD45RA-) CD4+ T cells from blood. The receptors were gathered from a human donor in good health. The CDR3 runs from the conserved cysteine through the conserved F or W. D genes are given only for firm matches. Some rows have no size entry. The others give once, few or many, or a class for an expanded clone.

d_call j_call clone_size v_call cdr3_nt cdr3_aa
- TRBJ2-1 few TRBV19 TGTGCCAGTAGTGAACAGTGGAGGTACAATGAGCAGTTCTTC CASSEQWRYNEQFF
- TRBJ2-5 - TRBV19 TGTGCCAGTAGTATTTCAGGGGCCCGCGGGACCCAGTACTTC CASSISGARGTQYF
- TRBJ2-5 - TRBV10-3 TGTGCCATCAGTGAGTCTGCTAAATCTCTGGAGACCCAGTACTTC CAISESAKSLETQYF
- TRBJ1-2 - TRBV7-2 TGTGCCAGCAGCTTAGTAAGGGGAGGGGACTATGGCTACACCTTC CASSLVRGGDYGYTF
- TRBJ1-5 few TRBV19 TGTGCCAGTAGTTGGGGGCAGAGCAATCAGCCCCAGCATTTT CASSWGQSNQPQHF
- TRBJ2-3 - TRBV7-2 TGTGCCAGCAGCTTAGCTCCGGGAAGCGGGACAGATACGCAGTATTTT CASSLAPGSGTDTQYF
TRBD1 TRBJ1-1 few TRBV10-3 TGTGCCATCAGGGAACAGGGGGCGCCCACTGAAGCTTTCTTT CAIREQGAPTEAFF
- TRBJ1-1 - TRBV6-5 TGTGCCAGCAGTCGAGGGGGGGGTACTGAAGCTTTCTTT CASSRGGGTEAFF
TRBD2 TRBJ2-3 - TRBV11-2 TGTGCCAGCAGCTTAAGCGGGGGGGCCGGGAACTTT CASSLSGGAGNF
TRBD2 TRBJ2-5 few TRBV7-2 TGTGCCAGCAGCTTAGCTCTAGCGGGAGAGACCCAGTACTTC CASSLALAGETQYF
TRBD2 TRBJ2-5 - TRBV6-5 TGTGCCAGCAGCATAGCGGGGGGCCGGGGAGAGACCCAGTACTTC CASSIAGGRGETQYF
- TRBJ2-7 - TRBV21-1 TGTGCCAGCAGCAAAGCGCGGTGGGACAGGGGTTACGAGCAGTACTTC CASSKARWDRGYEQYF
TRBD2 TRBJ2-3 once TRBV9 TGTGCCAGCAGCGTAGCTCTAGCGGGCGGGGATACGCAGTATTTT CASSVALAGGDTQYF
- TRBJ2-7 - TRBV10-2 TGCGCCAGCAGTGAGTCTTACGAGCAGTACTTC CASSESYEQYF
- TRBJ1-1 - TRBV29-1 TGCAGCGTAGGTCTGGGCACCAGGGCAGAAGCTTTCTTT CSVGLGTRAEAFF
- TRBJ2-7 - TRBV6-1 TGTGCCAGCAGTGGGGATCTTACCTCCTACGAGCAGTACTTC CASSGDLTSYEQYF
TRBD1 TRBJ1-2 once TRBV28 TGTGCCAGCAGGGTACCGGGACAGGGTTTTAGGGGCTACACCTTC CASRVPGQGFRGYTF
- TRBJ2-6 - TRBV30 TGTGCCTGGAGAGACAGGTCTGGGGCTGGGGCCAACGTCCTGACTTTC CAWRDRSGAGANVLTF
- TRBJ2-7 - TRBV11-2 TGTGCCAGCAGCTTAGATCGGGGGAGCTCCTACGAGCAGTACTTC CASSLDRGSSYEQYF
TRBD1 TRBJ2-5 - TRBV19 TGTGCCAGTAGTGACCAGACAGGGCCGAGAGAGACCCAGTACTTC CASSDQTGPRETQYF
TRBD1 TRBJ2-7 - TRBV5-4 TGTGCCAGCAGCCGCGACAGGGTACCTACCTACGAGCAGTACTTC CASSRDRVPTYEQYF
- TRBJ2-2 - TRBV5-1 TGCGCCAGCAGGAAGGAACAGGACACCGGGGAGCTGTTTTTT CASRKEQDTGELFF
- TRBJ2-3 - TRBV7-9 TGTGCCAGCAGCCCGGGGCTAGCGACAGATACGCAGTATTTT CASSPGLATDTQYF
- TRBJ1-1 - TRBV29-1 TGCAGCGTTGGAAGTTTAGGGGGTTTAAGTTCAAACACTGAAGCTTTCTTT CSVGSLGGLSSNTEAFF
TRBD2 TRBJ2-2 - TRBV4-2 TGTGCCAGCAGCCCGGGGGGTCTAGCGGTTAACACCGGGGAGCTGTTTTTT CASSPGGLAVNTGELFF
TRBD1 TRBJ1-5 - TRBV5-6 TGTGCCAGCAGCGGGGGACAGGGAGATCAGCCCCAGCATTTT CASSGGQGDQPQHF
- TRBJ2-7 - TRBV5-4 TGTGCCAGCAGCTTCGGAGGGGTCGAAATTAAGTACTTC CASSFGGVEIKYF
TRBD2 TRBJ2-5 - TRBV7-8 TGTGCCAGCAGCGTAAGCGGGGGGAGGCGGGAGACCCAGTACTTC CASSVSGGRRETQYF
- TRBJ1-1 - TRBV6-6 TGTGCCAGCACAGACACGGTGAACACTGAAGCTTTCTTT CASTDTVNTEAFF
- TRBJ2-7 - TRBV2 TGTGCCAGCAGTGTTGGAGGGTCTACCTACGAGCAGTACTTC CASSVGGSTYEQYF
TRBD1 TRBJ1-2 once TRBV10-2 TGCGCCACCTCCCCACTCGGACAGGGTGGCTACACCTTC CATSPLGQGGYTF
- TRBJ1-2 - TRBV29-1 TGCAGCGCGGAATTGCAGGGGTCTGGCTACACCTTC CSAELQGSGYTF
TRBD1 TRBJ1-5 - TRBV6-5 TGTGCCAGCAGACCCGACAGGGCGAGGAATCAGCCCCAGCATTTT CASRPDRARNQPQHF
TRBD1 TRBJ1-2 - TRBV6-1 TGTGCCAGCAGTACCCGGGGACAGCTTACCTATGGCTACACCTTC CASSTRGQLTYGYTF
- TRBJ2-7 - TRBV28 TGTGCCAGCGCGGCTGGGGCTGGCCCCCCCTACGAGCAGTACTTC CASAAGAGPPYEQYF